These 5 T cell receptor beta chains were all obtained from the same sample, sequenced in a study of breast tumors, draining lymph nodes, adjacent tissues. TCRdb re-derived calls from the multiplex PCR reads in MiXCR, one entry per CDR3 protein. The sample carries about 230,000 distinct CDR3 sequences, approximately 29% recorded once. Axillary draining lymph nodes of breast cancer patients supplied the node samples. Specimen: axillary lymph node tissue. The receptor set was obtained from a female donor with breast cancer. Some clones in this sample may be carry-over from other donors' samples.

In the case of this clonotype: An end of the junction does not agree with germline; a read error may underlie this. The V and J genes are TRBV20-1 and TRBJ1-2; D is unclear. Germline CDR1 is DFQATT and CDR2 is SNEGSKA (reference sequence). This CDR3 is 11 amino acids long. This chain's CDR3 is CSAPLGLGLPF. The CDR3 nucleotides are TGCAGTGCCCCCCTCGGGCTAGGCTTACCCTTC.

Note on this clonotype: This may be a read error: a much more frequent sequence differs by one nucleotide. In nucleotides, the CDR3 is TGTGCCAGCAGTCGGTCCAAGGCAGAGGCTGGCTACACCTTC. Translation gives CASSRSKAEAGYTF. The chain employs TRBV6-2 or TRBV6-3 and TRBJ1-2; D remains unclear. The germline V gene encodes CDR1 MNHEY and CDR2 SVGEGT. The germline V and J ends were trimmed by 5 bases and 7 bases, with 17 bases remaining between them. CDR3 length: 14 residues.

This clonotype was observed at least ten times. Here the CDR3 reads CASSFAAYEQYF. CDR3 DNA sequence: TGTGCCAGCAGCTTCGCGGCTTACGAGCAGTACTTC. The chain carries TRBV7-8 and TRBJ2-7, with D uncertain. The CDR3 spans 12 residues. Germline V gene data show CDR1 as SGHVS and CDR2 as FQNEAQ. V lost 3 bases and J 4 bases, leaving 7 bases between the germline ends.

The DNA of the CDR3 is TGTGCCAGCTCTCCGGGACAGACCATGAACACTGAAGCTTTCTTT. It codes for CASSPGQTMNTEAFF. V is TRBV2 and J is TRBJ1-1, with 7 bases matching TRBD1. The CDR3 has 15 amino acids. Germline assignment: CDR1 SNHLY and CDR2 FYNNEI. With 8 bases clipped from V and 0 bases from J, the junction kept 9 bases outside the gene matches.

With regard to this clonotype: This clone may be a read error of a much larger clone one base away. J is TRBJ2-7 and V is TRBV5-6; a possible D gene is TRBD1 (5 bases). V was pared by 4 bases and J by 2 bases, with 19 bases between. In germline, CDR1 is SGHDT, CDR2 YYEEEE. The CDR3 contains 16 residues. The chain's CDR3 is CASSGSPSRATYEQYF. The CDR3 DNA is TGTGCCAGCAGCGGTTCCCCCTCCAGGGCGACCTACGAGCAGTACTTC.